This T cell receptor (beta chain) was captured in a study of blood T cell repertoires in COVID-19. The overall study: Both acute and convalescent COVID-19 samples were obtained from the United States, Italy and Spain. Sample material is recorded as cDNA or gDNA derived from T cells, B-cell-depleted T cells, or PBMCs.

In the original workflow: From reference gene primer amplification, estimates of nucleated cell counts were derived. Profiling relied on immunoSEQ multiplex PCR, and the TCRdb table lists in-frame clones only, not all of them. V and J calls and clone size are those listed in that table; D and trimming were worked out from the DNA. The data contain roughly 380,000 clones, 70% to 90% of them singletons. Enrollment of patients from Seattle took place during active infection, with longitudinal follow-up. Looked up from germline, CDR1 is SEHNR and CDR2 is FQNEAQ (reference sequence). This CDR3 has 16 amino acids. Trimming shortened V by 5 bases and J by 3 bases, and 14 bases separated the two germline ends.

Sequencing was carried out using peripheral blood. The receptor was derived from a woman aged 40 to 55 with COVID-19, enrolled during active disease. This rearrangement joins TRBV7-9 to TRBJ1-6; D possibly corresponds to TRBD1 (5 bases). The CDR3 protein is CASSPTAGGYNSPLHF. In nucleotides, the CDR3 is TGTGCCAGCAGCCCAACAGCGGGGGGCTATAATTCACCCCTCCACTTT.